This TCR beta chain was documented in a study of cytomegalovirus exposure and HLA in healthy donors (dated by TCRdb to between 2016 and 2019). Background for the entire study: According to an earlier analysis of several hundred of the donors, roughly 180 million T cells yielded 117 million unique TCR beta sequences and approximately 300 Gb of sequence data. The genetic ancestry cluster associated with self-reported Caucasian donors included 65% to 90% of the roughly 400 genotyped donors. Typing coverage varied by locus: about 620-630 donors for A, B, C, DRB1 and DQB1; roughly 520 for DQA1; 606 for DPA1; 450 to 480 for DPB1. Rather than using new phenotypic data, the later analysis identified candidate immune exposures from TCR beta sequences and from how often those sequences occurred across donors. An earlier analysis of 587 of the donors used high-throughput TCR beta sequencing to judge whether each TCR beta V gene segment behaved as functional or pseudogenic. Donor age, sex, ethnicity and CMV serostatus were compiled together with the repertoire data. HLA typing included class I and class II loci at four-digit resolution. In a later genetic analysis, genome-wide SNP genotypes for about 65% of the roughly 670 donors were used, and that subset was treated as a discovery cohort. About 280 gigabases of sequencing data and around 80 million unique TCR sequences made up an early release that covered several hundred HLA-typed donors. Along with the approximately 700-subject first cohort, a separate validation cohort of over a hundred different subjects was used. The T cell repertoires of about 700 subjects were profiled by immunosequencing and related to cytomegalovirus serostatus. About five DR-DQ haplotypes were treated as single units for association and clustering because of strong linkage in the cohort. High-throughput TCR immunosequencing, statistical association of individual TCRs with disease status, and machine learning were combined to predict cytomegalovirus infection status. The study aimed to test whether signatures of past pathogen exposure could be identified by cataloging public T cell receptors. All discovery cohort repertoires had been generated using a single sequencing platform. On average, roughly 250,000 unique TCR beta nucleotide sequences were sequenced per donor among 398 genotyped donors of the cohort, with 15% to 20% of those sequences being non-productive. To study patterns of TCR occurrence, a later analysis re-analyzed previously published TCR beta repertoires from under 750 donors and added high-resolution HLA genotyping. General findings and caveats noted by the study authors: The sequencing pipeline was judged likely to have produced a cluster of highly shared sequence variants as a technical artifact. Roughly uniform sequencing depth across donors was assumed in presence/absence analyses, although this assumption may not hold. Compared with equally common non-associated chains, HLA-associated TCR beta chains in a later analysis were more clonally expanded and had lower generation probabilities. Some IMGT-functional V segments, including TRBV6-2 and TRBV6-3, could not be distinguished by the 87-base-pair reads and were therefore excluded. A later analysis reported that several top co-occurrence clusters appeared linked to parvovirus B19, influenza, CMV and Epstein-Barr virus. The classifier was reported to diagnose cytomegalovirus status with high specificity and sensitivity in both the original cohort and the validation cohort. Compared with the roughly 720-donor mean, donors in an Asian-associated ancestry cluster had fewer N-insertions in productive TCRs, according to a later genetic analysis. Linkage disequilibrium might explain the correlated functional status among segregating V segments, but an unknown experimental factor could not be ruled out. A later analysis associated 16,951 TCR beta sequences with specific HLA alleles at a false discovery rate of 0.05. Over 15 rarely observed V segments, including chromosome 9 orphons, were excluded from the earlier analysis of several hundred of the donors because counts were too low. A further reported finding was that TCR beta sequences accurately predicted the HLA-A and HLA-B alleles for most subjects in the first cohort. Strong co-occurrence of HLA alleles, especially DR and DQ, made assigning TCR associations to individual alleles difficult. In a later genetic analysis, a missense DCLRE1C variant was associated with V-gene and J-gene trimming of TCR beta chains, and the association was replicated in an independent cohort. In the study, around 150 TCR beta chains were listed as associated with cytomegalovirus. In a later analysis, TCR association rates were found to vary across HLA loci, with the most associated TCRs seen for DRB1 alleles and the fewest for HLA-C alleles. While some public TCRs were present in many individuals, most TCR sequences turned up only very rarely across donors. The only immune exposure information available for the cohort was CMV serostatus. An earlier analysis of approximately 500 of the donors showed that most TCR beta V segments appeared in productive rearrangements either about 87% or about 30% of the time, which broadly matched IMGT annotations. A few of the identified cytomegalovirus-associated TCR beta chains were confirmed in vitro to be specific for cytomegalovirus antigens. A later analysis found that most CMV-associated TCR beta chains appeared HLA-restricted, with HLA associations seemingly driven largely by CMV exposure. According to the authors, the approach could potentially be generalized to other disease states and immunological phenotypes. Because HLA typing was missing for some donors at each locus, association tests included only the typed subset. The cohort was sequenced for TCR beta chains only, and without alpha or paired-chain data the features that could be detected were limited.

A note on this clone: Its target antigen remains unknown. Within one base of it there is no much larger clone, and no base qualities were kept.

The cohort comprised some 680 healthy bone marrow donors. All cohort members were sampled while nominally healthy, although unrecorded immune exposures were likely present. The donor tested CMV seronegative and was one of the 352 seronegative cohort members. Each donor provided a peripheral blood sample, and peripheral blood mononuclear cells were used for TCR beta sequencing. Genomic DNA was extracted from the blood cell samples with the Qiagen DNeasy Blood Extraction Kit. The CDR3 holds 15 amino acids from the cysteine to the phenylalanine. Of all the DNA, just the CDR3 is kept, 45 bases in frame from base 1. Via the germline V gene, CDR1 is SGHRS and CDR2 YFSETQ. The germline V end is reduced by 6 bases and the J end by 7 bases; junction bases left unmatched: 13. Receptors were amplified or captured by the immunoSEQ multiplex PCR assay. The multiplex PCR relied on a mix of 60 forward primers for TCR Vbeta segments and 13 reverse primers for TCR Jbeta segments. A multiplex PCR assay on genomic DNA amplified the CDR3 region of rearranged TCR beta genes. Amplified TCR beta libraries were sequenced as 87-base-pair reads on the Illumina HiSeq System. Under the source paper's analysis protocol: A later analysis counted tens of millions of unique TCR beta chains across the 500 to 850 repertoires, and roughly 9.9 million of these chains were shared by at least two donors. Raw reads were error-corrected and collapsed into unique sequences by a nearest-neighbor algorithm in which closely related sequences were merged to remove PCR and sequencing errors. Alignment of CDR3 sequences to IMGT reference sequences was used to assign V, D and J gene segments. For a sequence to be retained, a match of at least six nucleotides to both a V gene segment and a J gene segment was required. A rearrangement counted as productive if the CDR3 had no stop codons and remained in frame with V and J, and every other rearrangement counted as non-productive. CDR3 was defined according to IMGT convention as the region running from the second conserved V-encoded cysteine to the conserved J-encoded phenylalanine. The earlier analysis of 587 of the donors excluded sequences that lacked an unambiguous match to a single V gene segment. An earlier analysis of 587 of the donors classified V segments as functional when productive rearrangements were above 56.7% and as segregating when the standard deviation between donors was above 5%. A statistical classification framework was built to diagnose cytomegalovirus status from the catalog of TCR beta chain sequences. A later analysis assigned V and J genes by comparing TCR nucleotide sequences with IMGT/GENE-DB human TR gene sequences. Using the TCRdist pipeline, a later analysis assigned CDR3 sequences along with most-parsimonious VDJ recombination scenarios. In a later analysis, every TCR beta chain was defined by the combination of its CDR3 amino acid sequence and its V-gene family, and reads without a unique V-gene family were dropped. To address suspected cross-contamination and a sequencing artifact, a later analysis removed approximately 590 highly shared, low-generation-probability nucleotide sequences. In a later analysis, a clonal expansion index was calculated for each public chain from normalized within-repertoire ranks of inferred template counts. Generation probabilities in a later analysis came from a VDJ recombination model fitted to out-of-frame rearrangements, and those results were checked against IGoR. Hypergeometric tests were used in a later analysis to score TCR-TCR, TCR-HLA and TCR-CMV co-occurrence, with a repertoire-size bias correction applied to the TCR pairs. False discovery rates were estimated in a later analysis by permuting HLA or CMV assignments 20 times. In a later analysis, co-occurring TCRs were grouped with DBSCAN, and TCRdist sequence similarity was added when clustering was performed within HLA-allele-positive subsets. Co-occurrence clustering excluded repertoires with fewer than 30,000 or more than 120,000 public chains, plus five with anomalous nucleotide sharing. Held by TCRdb, this immuneACCESS table contains in-frame sequences only and omits some clones. Under half of the omission traces to an unresolved V gene where checked; the cause of the rest is unknown. From that table come the V and J calls and clone size; the DNA was used to work out D and trimming. For this sample the table gives roughly 160,000 clones, of which around 80% were detected only once. Of the sample, about 4.6% is held by the ten largest clones.

The sequence was collected from a man aged 35-49 years in good health and CMV-seronegative. Input material: PBMCs. The chain employs TRBV5-1 and TRBJ2-1, and TRBD1 matches 7 of the central bases. The CDR3 region reads CASTINTGTVNEQFF. The DNA reads TGCGCCAGCACCATCAACACCGGGACAGTAAATGAGCAGTTCTTC.